Presented here are 3 T cell receptor beta chains from one specimen sequenced in a study of T cell repertoires in cytomegalovirus infection. For these receptors, no antigen is known. TCRdb reprocessed the reads with MiXCR, giving one entry per CDR3 protein. The table shows 700,000 to 850,000 distinct CDR3 sequences, with approximately 29% occurring only once. The sample consisted of cultured CD8+ T cells from PBMCs, taken from culture after CMV antigen stimulation. Source of these receptors: a human donor in good health (CMV status not recorded). Some clones in this sample may be carry-over from other donors' samples.

The chain links TRBV6-1 to TRBJ1-1; D remains unclear. V gave up 1 base and J gave up 0 bases, with 9 bases separating them. This CDR3 contains 15 residues. The germline V gene encodes CDR1 MNHNS and CDR2 SASEGT. DNA of the CDR3: TGTGCCAGCAGTGAAGAGGTCCAGATGAACACTGAAGCTTTCTTT. It is translated as CASSEEVQMNTEAFF.

This clonotype was observed a handful of times. The chain recombines TRBV6-1 with TRBJ2-7, with D perhaps matching TRBD1 (6 bases). Trimming stripped 1 base from V and 4 bases from J, with 8 bases between. Germline-derived CDR1 and CDR2 are MNHNS and SASEGT. The CDR3 totals 13 residues. The CDR3 sequence is CASSEGTAYEQYF. As DNA, the CDR3 is TGTGCCAGCAGTGAAGGGACAGCATACGAGCAGTACTTC.

The chain has TRBV6-5 and TRBJ2-5, with 7 bases aligning to TRBD1. J gave up 3 bases and V 5 bases, and 9 bases lay outside the gene matches. The germline V gene encodes CDR1 MNHEY and CDR2 SVGAGI. There are 15 residues in the CDR3. CDR3 sequence: CASSTHSGTEETQYF. The CDR3 DNA is TGTGCCAGCAGTACCCACTCCGGGACAGAAGAGACCCAGTACTTC.